This T cell receptor (beta chain) emerged from a study of cytomegalovirus exposure and HLA in healthy donors. Findings and caveats of the study: The investigators catalogued 180 or so TCR beta chains as cytomegalovirus-associated. Several top significant clusters appeared, in a later analysis, to be linked to common viral pathogens. For most TCR beta V segments, an earlier analysis put the productive rate at about 87% or about 30% of the time.

CDR1 and CDR2 (germline): MNHNS, SASEGT. The ends were cut back, 0 bases at V and 0 bases at J, with 14 bases in the middle. The CDR3 has 18 amino acids. Primers for the PCR totalled 60 Vbeta and 13 Jbeta. TCRdb keeps only in-frame clones here, not all; method: immunoSEQ multiplex PCR. In the table there are around 63,000 clones, 75% of which are singletons. Concerning this clone itself: Its antigen is currently unknown.

The receptor's source is a man between 60 and 70 years old in good health and CMV-seropositive. Input material: PBMCs. The V gene is TRBV6-1, the J gene TRBJ2-2; the D is unclear. DNA for the CDR3: TGTGCCAGCAGTGAAGCCCCTATTGTACTATCGAACACCGGGGAGCTGTTTTTT. It encodes CASSEAPIVLSNTGELFF.